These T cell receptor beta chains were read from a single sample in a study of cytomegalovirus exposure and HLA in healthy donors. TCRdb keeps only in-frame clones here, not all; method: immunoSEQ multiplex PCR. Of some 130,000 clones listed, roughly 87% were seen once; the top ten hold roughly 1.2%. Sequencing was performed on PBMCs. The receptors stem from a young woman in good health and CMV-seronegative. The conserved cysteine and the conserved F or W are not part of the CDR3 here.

ASSLDQQGAEGYT | TRBJ1-2 | TRBV18
ASRGTSGAFEQY | TRBJ2-7 | TRBV7-2
ASSYSGSEYQPQH | TRBJ1-5 | TRBV6-5
ASSWRYTDTQY | TRBJ2-3 | TRBV6-5
ASSIRSPDTGELF | TRBJ2-2 | TRBV19
ASSESVAGPKNIQY | TRBJ2-4 | TRBV10-1
ASSEAGATYEQY | TRBJ2-7 | TRBV10-2
ASSQGRFSYEQY | TRBJ2-7 | TRBV4-1
ASSMGDRRNTEAF | TRBJ1-1 | TRBV19
ASRYSRRLQETQY | TRBJ2-5 | TRBV7-2
ASSLGDRVVGELF | TRBJ2-2 | TRBV28
ASSPGEPGQVQETQY | TRBJ2-5 | TRBV9
ASSLALTGKAEAF | TRBJ1-1 | TRBV5-1
ATRGGSSGNTIY | TRBJ1-3 | TRBV27
ASSQLGTDTQY | TRBJ2-3 | TRBV4-1
ASSQKTGDPYTEAF | TRBJ1-1 | TRBV14
ASSDYSPLH | TRBJ1-6 | TRBV9
ASRDVSSGNTIY | TRBJ1-3 | TRBV27
ASSTRHPPDTQY | TRBJ2-3 | TRBV7-6
ASSSGTGTYEQY | TRBJ2-7 | TRBV19
ASRRDGTGLYEQY | TRBJ2-7 | TRBV6-1
ASSQASTSGTYEQY | TRBJ2-7 | TRBV4-2
ASTGSDFRGVTQY | TRBJ2-3 | TRBV6-5
ASSDDRVNEQF | TRBJ2-1 | TRBV11-3
ASSPPNTGELF | TRBJ2-2 | TRBV18
ASSELASTDTQY | TRBJ2-3 | TRBV2
ASSVRWTDTNNEQF | TRBJ2-1 | TRBV19
ASSLLGVRNSPLH | TRBJ1-6 | TRBV7-3
ASTLGLVGTGELF | TRBJ2-2 | TRBV2
AIVDSGQGFLPFYEQY | TRBJ2-7 | TRBV2
ASSFSGGSYNEQF | TRBJ2-1 | TRBV7-6
AISESGIAGSKNEQF | TRBJ2-1 | TRBV10-3
ASSLTQGVGSPLH | TRBJ1-6 | TRBV7-8
ATKGPLGEAF | TRBJ1-1 | TRBV6-1